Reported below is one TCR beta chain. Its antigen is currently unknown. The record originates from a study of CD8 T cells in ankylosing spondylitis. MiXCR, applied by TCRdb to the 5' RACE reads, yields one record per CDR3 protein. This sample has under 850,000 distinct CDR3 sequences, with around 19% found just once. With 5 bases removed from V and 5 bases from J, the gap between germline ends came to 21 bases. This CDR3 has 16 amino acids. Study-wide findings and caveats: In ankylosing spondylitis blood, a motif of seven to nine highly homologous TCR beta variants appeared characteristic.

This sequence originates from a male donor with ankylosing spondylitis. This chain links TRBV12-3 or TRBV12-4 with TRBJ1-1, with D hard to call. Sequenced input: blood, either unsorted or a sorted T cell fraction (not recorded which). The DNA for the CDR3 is TGTGCCAGCAGTCGCTCCTTCTCGTTCCGGGGTACTGAAGCTTTCTTT. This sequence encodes CASSRSFSFRGTEAFF.